A single T cell receptor beta chain is shown here with its context. Its antigen is not known. An approximately 130-subject validation cohort, separate from the 666-subject first cohort, supplied the donors. The sample originates from a study of cytomegalovirus exposure and HLA in healthy donors. General observations from the study: The TCR clusters that emerged in the first cohort tended, a later analysis found, to co-occur in the approximately 130 validation repertoires. Many donors carried some public TCRs, although rarity characterized most TCR sequences. The authors enumerated 150 to 200 TCR beta chains as linked to cytomegalovirus.

Sequencing was performed with immunoSEQ multiplex PCR; in TCRdb, only in-frame clones are kept and a portion is missing. The sample includes roughly 56,000 clones, around 94% of them seen just once. V gave up 5 bases and J gave up 5 bases, with 13 bases separating them. The germline V gene has CDR1 SGHVS and CDR2 FQNEAQ. The CDR3 has 14 residues. This TCR was sampled from a man aged 18 to 35 in good health and CMV-seronegative. J is TRBJ2-1 and V is TRBV7-8, with D perhaps TRBD2 (6 bases). Sequencing was done on a sample of PBMCs. CDR3 DNA sequence: TGTGCCAGCAGCGAGAGGGACTCAGACAATGAGCAGTTCTTC. This translates into CASSERDSDNEQFF.